Listed below are T cell receptor beta chains from one sample, sequenced in a study of blood T cell repertoires in COVID-19. Clones were sequenced by immunoSEQ multiplex PCR, and TCRdb holds only the in-frame ones, with some missing. The sample includes about 78,000 clones, roughly 73% of them seen just once. The sequencing input was peripheral blood. These receptors all stem from a human donor in a cohort sampled during active COVID-19. Both conserved end residues are part of each CDR3. The D gene is left open where the match is weak. Size values are once, few and many counts, or a class for expanded clones, and some rows have none.

v_gene,d_gene,j_gene,abundance,CDR3aa,CDR3nt
TRBV18,-,TRBJ1-3,few,CASSRSPGLSGNTIYF,TGTGCCAGCTCACGGAGCCCAGGGCTCTCTGGAAACACCATATATTTT
TRBV3-1/TRBV3-2,TRBD1,TRBJ1-2,-,CASRQGADGYTF,TGTGCCAGCAGACAGGGGGCTGATGGCTACACCTTC
TRBV7-2,TRBD1,TRBJ1-6,-,CASSSNDRGHNSPLHF,TGTGCCAGCAGCTCCAATGACAGGGGGCATAATTCACCCCTCCACTTT
TRBV5-1,TRBD1,TRBJ2-3,few,CASAQGAPSTDTQYF,TGCGCCAGCGCCCAGGGGGCGCCTAGCACAGATACGCAGTATTTT
TRBV5-1,TRBD2,TRBJ2-5,few,CASRAGAQETQYF,TGCGCCAGCAGAGCGGGGGCCCAAGAGACCCAGTACTTC
TRBV19,-,TRBJ1-1,-,CASSISSFATEAFF,TGTGCCAGTAGTATCTCCAGTTTTGCCACTGAAGCTTTCTTT
TRBV3-1/TRBV3-2,-,TRBJ2-7,-,CASSQEGQLSYEQYF,TGTGCCAGCAGCCAGGAGGGACAGCTCTCCTACGAGCAGTACTTC
TRBV19,TRBD1,TRBJ1-4,-,CASSSTGYTEKLFF,TGTGCCAGTAGTTCGACAGGGTATACTGAAAAACTGTTTTTT
TRBV5-5,-,TRBJ1-1,many,CASSLWEGGTEAFF,TGTGCCAGCAGCTTGTGGGAGGGCGGCACTGAAGCTTTCTTT
TRBV2,-,TRBJ1-1,few,CASIKENMNTEAFF,TGTGCCAGCATAAAAGAAAACATGAACACTGAAGCTTTCTTT
TRBV6-5,-,TRBJ1-2,-,CASSYSDPRGVDGYTF,TGTGCCAGCAGTTACTCCGATCCCAGGGGAGTCGATGGCTACACCTTC
TRBV7-9,TRBD1,TRBJ1-4,-,CASSLEQGVTGEKLFF,TGTGCCAGCAGCTTAGAACAGGGGGTCACAGGTGAAAAACTGTTTTTT
TRBV14,-,TRBJ2-1,-,CASSGLVWGDNEQFF,TGTGCCAGCAGCGGACTTGTTTGGGGGGACAATGAGCAGTTCTTC
TRBV11-2,-,TRBJ2-7,-,CASSSPGTSLYEQYF,TGTGCCAGCAGCTCCCCGGGGACTTCCCTTTACGAGCAGTACTTC
TRBV7-9,TRBD1,TRBJ2-7,few,CASTRDRGQGEQYF,TGTGCCAGCACCCGGGACAGGGGGCAAGGCGAGCAGTACTTC
TRBV20-1,TRBD1,TRBJ2-7,-,CSASQGANLYEQYF,TGCAGTGCTAGTCAGGGGGCAAATCTCTACGAGCAGTACTTC
TRBV7-3,TRBD2,TRBJ2-1,-,CASSFSGGPYNEQFF,TGTGCCAGCAGCTTTAGCGGGGGGCCATACAATGAGCAGTTCTTC
TRBV18,-,TRBJ2-5,-,CASSPRAYQETQYF,TGTGCCAGCTCACCAAGAGCGTACCAAGAGACCCAGTACTTC
TRBV5-1,-,TRBJ2-2,few,CASSPTEHTGELFF,TGCGCCAGCAGCCCCACGGAGCACACCGGGGAGCTGTTTTTT
TRBV4-3,-,TRBJ1-4,-,CASSQDSARFATNEKLFF,TGCGCCAGCAGCCAAGATTCCGCCAGGTTTGCAACTAATGAAAAACTGTTTTTT
TRBV4-3,TRBD2,TRBJ2-5,-,CASSLSDSGGKETQYF,TGCGCCAGCAGCCTTTCGGACTCGGGGGGAAAAGAGACCCAGTACTTC
TRBV11-2,-,TRBJ2-2,-,CASSLVTATGELFF,TGTGCCAGCAGCTTAGTGACAGCAACCGGGGAGCTGTTTTTT
TRBV5-1,-,TRBJ2-7,-,CASSLSGSAYEQYF,TGCGCCAGCAGCTTGTCAGGTTCCGCCTACGAGCAGTACTTC
TRBV5-1,TRBD1,TRBJ2-2,once,CASSLAGSAGGYTGELFF,TGCGCCAGCAGCTTGGCCGGTTCAGCAGGGGGCTACACCGGGGAGCTGTTTTTT
TRBV21-1,-,TRBJ2-7,-,CASSPERVAGGHWVYEQYF,TGTGCCAGCAGCCCCGAGAGAGTAGCGGGGGGCCATTGGGTCTACGAGCAGTACTTC
TRBV30,TRBD1,TRBJ1-5,-,CAWSEGTENQPQHF,TGTGCCTGGAGCGAAGGGACAGAGAATCAGCCCCAGCATTTT
TRBV28,TRBD1,TRBJ2-7,-,CASRPAGTVGSYEQYF,TGTGCCAGCAGGCCCGCCGGGACAGTGGGCTCCTACGAGCAGTACTTC
TRBV9,-,TRBJ1-2,-,CASSASFPVYGYTF,TGTGCCAGCAGCGCCAGTTTTCCCGTCTATGGCTACACCTTC
TRBV5-1,-,TRBJ1-2,-,CASSPLGHYGYTF,TGCGCCAGCAGCCCTCTGGGGCACTATGGCTACACCTTC
TRBV5-1,TRBD1,TRBJ2-5,once,CASSSMGQGRETQYF,TGCGCCAGCAGCTCGATGGGACAGGGGAGGGAGACCCAGTACTTC
TRBV6-2/TRBV6-3,-,TRBJ1-4,-,CASSNTGSEKLFF,TGTGCCAGCAGCAATACAGGGAGTGAAAAACTGTTTTTT
TRBV7-2,TRBD1,TRBJ1-2,-,CASSSGTGGFYGYTF,TGTGCCAGCAGCTCCGGGACAGGGGGTTTCTATGGCTACACCTTC
TRBV29-1,TRBD1,TRBJ2-5,-,CSVDGDREFLQETQYF,TGCAGCGTTGATGGGGACAGGGAGTTTCTTCAAGAGACCCAGTACTTC
TRBV3-1/TRBV3-2,TRBD1,TRBJ2-4,-,CASAGTGGSKNIQYF,TGTGCCAGCGCGGGGACAGGGGGCTCCAAAAACATTCAGTACTTC
TRBV29-1,-,TRBJ2-5,-,CSAVRGQYGGETQYF,TGCAGCGCTGTCCGTGGACAGTATGGGGGAGAGACCCAGTACTTC
TRBV11-2,-,TRBJ2-3,-,CASGGAVLDTQYF,TGTGCCAGCGGGGGGGCAGTCCTAGATACGCAGTATTTT
TRBV2,TRBD1,TRBJ1-2,-,CASRFGRGLYGYTF,TGTGCCAGCAGATTTGGCAGGGGGCTCTATGGCTACACCTTC
TRBV5-4,-,TRBJ2-7,-,CASSGQRDIHF,TGTGCCAGCAGCGGTCAGAGGGACATACACTTC
TRBV6-6,-,TRBJ1-6,-,CASSYSGGQYNSPLHF,TGTGCCAGCAGTTACTCGGGGGGGCAATATAATTCACCCCTCCACTTT
TRBV3-1/TRBV3-2,-,TRBJ1-2,-,CASSQVYSLQSNFYGYTF,TGTGCCAGCAGCCAAGTATATTCGTTACAGTCCAATTTCTATGGCTACACCTTC
TRBV5-4,TRBD1,TRBJ2-5,-,CASSPTARTGGEETQYF,TGTGCCAGCAGCCCCACCGCTCGGACAGGGGGTGAGGAGACCCAGTACTTC
TRBV5-6,TRBD2,TRBJ2-5,-,CASSPRWVAGQETQYF,TGTGCCAGCAGCCCGAGATGGGTAGCGGGCCAAGAGACCCAGTACTTC
TRBV6-2/TRBV6-3,-,TRBJ2-7,-,CASSERVGSYEQYF,TGTGCCAGCAGTGAGCGGGTCGGCTCCTACGAGCAGTACTTC
TRBV11-3,TRBD2,TRBJ2-3,-,CASSPGLAAYTDTQYF,TGTGCCAGCAGCCCAGGACTAGCGGCATACACAGATACGCAGTATTTT
TRBV5-4,-,TRBJ1-4,few,CASSLNLATANEKLFF,TGTGCCAGCAGCTTGAACTTGGCGACAGCGAATGAAAAACTGTTTTTT